These 10 T cell receptor beta chains were sequenced from one sample in a study of read filtering for tumor transcriptome and immune sequencing. From around 440 ng of RNA, a library with molecular barcoded alpha/delta and beta/gamma adaptors was made. Each CDR3 protein gets one entry after TCRdb re-called the reads with MiXCR. The sample lists 35,000 to 50,000 distinct CDR3 sequences; around 21% were seen once. What was sequenced was a population of CD138-negative cells sorted from bone marrow. These receptors were collected from a donor at least 40 years old with multiple myeloma.

This clonotype was seen ten or more times. The rearrangement uses TRBV28 and TRBJ2-5; weak D call: TRBD1 (5 bases). V lost 5 bases and J 0 bases, leaving 7 bases between the germline ends. CDR3 length: 13 residues. Per the germline V gene, CDR1 is MDHEN and CDR2 is SYDVKM. The CDR3 DNA follows: TGTGCCAGCAGTCCAGGGTACCAAGAGACCCAGTACTTC. As protein: CASSPGYQETQYF.

In this sample, this clonotype turned up many times. The chain uses TRBV7-7 and TRBJ2-2, with 11 bases fitting TRBD2. The CDR3 loop spans 16 amino acids. Germline V lookup: CDR1 SSHAT, CDR2 FNYEAQ (reference sequence). CDR3 amino acids: CAIKVAGGPDTGELFF. CDR3 in DNA: TGTGCTATAAAGGTAGCGGGAGGGCCTGACACCGGGGAGCTGTTTTTT.

On this clonotype: A far larger clone lies a single base away; this is likely a read error. This chain joins TRBV3-2 and TRBJ2-1; the DNA was not compared with TRBD2, the D call given in the table. TRBV3-2 is a documented pseudogene. The length of the CDR3 is 14 residues. The chain's CDR3 is CASGQEVGRGEQFF. Written as DNA, the CDR3 is TGTGCCAGCGGCCAAGAAGTGGGGAGGGGAGAGCAGTTCTTC.

This clonotype was seen ten or more times. The junction differs from germline at one of its ends, possibly a read error. The CDR3 loop reads CASSLADYEQYF. The DNA of the CDR3 is TGTGCCAGCAGCTTAGCGGACTACGAGCAGTACTTC. The genes are TRBV12-3 or TRBV12-4 and TRBJ2-7, with D perhaps matching TRBD2 (6 bases). This CDR3 has 12 amino acids.

This clonotype was recorded many times. The V and J genes are TRBV19 and TRBJ2-7, with a possible D match to TRBD2 (6 bases). The germline V gene has CDR1 LNHDA and CDR2 SQIVND (reference sequence). V lost 6 bases and J lost 2, with 17 bases in between. The CDR3 totals 15 residues. CDR3 coding DNA: TGTGCCAGTAGCCGGGACTCCTTTCCCACCTACGAGCAGTACTTC. Amino acids: CASSRDSFPTYEQYF.

Regarding this clonotype: It differs at one base from a far larger clone, so likely a read error. V is TRBV6-1 and J is TRBJ1-1, with TRBD1 as a possible D gene (6 bases). Germline CDR1 is MNHNS and CDR2 is SASEGT. CDR3 length: 18 residues. Trimming removed 5 bases from V and 0 bases from J, with 22 bases in between. The chain's CDR3 is CASSYMGAQGKLNTEAFF. The CDR3 DNA follows: TGTGCCAGCAGTTATATGGGGGCACAGGGAAAGTTGAACACTGAAGCTTTCTTT.

The table lists this clonotype with many counts. The chain links TRBV29-1 to TRBJ2-3, with 11 bases identical to TRBD2. The CDR3 consists of 14 residues. V shed 6 bases, J shed 2 bases, and the junction held 4 bases outside the gene matches. Germline CDR1 reads SQVTM; CDR2 reads ANQGSEA. The CDR3 DNA reads as TGCAGCGTCAAACTAGCGGGAGACACAGATACGCAGTATTTT. Protein: CSVKLAGDTDTQYF.

The chain links TRBV2 to TRBJ2-2, with D hard to call. V was trimmed by 4 bases and J by 2 bases, leaving 11 bases between them. This CDR3 is built from 15 residues. CDR1 SNHLY and CDR2 FYNNEI come from the germline V gene. In DNA, the CDR3 is TGTGCCAGCAGTGTGGCCCTGGGAAACACCGGGGAGCTGTTTTTT. Translation: CASSVALGNTGELFF.

This clonotype was picked up many times. The V gene is TRBV7-9, the J gene TRBJ1-4; D gene uncertain. Germline loops: CDR1 SEHNR, CDR2 FQNEAQ (reference sequence). The CDR3 contains 14 residues. V lost 5 bases to trimming and J lost 9 bases, with 16 bases between them. Here the CDR3 DNA reads TGTGCCAGCAGCCAGGCCTACGGAACGAAAAAACTGTTTTTT. Encoded protein: CASSQAYGTKKLFF.

The chain recombines TRBV29-1 with TRBJ2-7; possibly TRBD1 for D (6 bases). Germline V gives CDR1 SQVTM, CDR2 ANQGSEA. The CDR3 contains 13 residues. Trimming took 7 bases from V and 3 from J, leaving 16 bases between them. The CDR3 region has the DNA TGCAGCGCCACCCGGGACATCGACTACGAGCAGTACTTC. The encoded protein is CSATRDIDYEQYF.